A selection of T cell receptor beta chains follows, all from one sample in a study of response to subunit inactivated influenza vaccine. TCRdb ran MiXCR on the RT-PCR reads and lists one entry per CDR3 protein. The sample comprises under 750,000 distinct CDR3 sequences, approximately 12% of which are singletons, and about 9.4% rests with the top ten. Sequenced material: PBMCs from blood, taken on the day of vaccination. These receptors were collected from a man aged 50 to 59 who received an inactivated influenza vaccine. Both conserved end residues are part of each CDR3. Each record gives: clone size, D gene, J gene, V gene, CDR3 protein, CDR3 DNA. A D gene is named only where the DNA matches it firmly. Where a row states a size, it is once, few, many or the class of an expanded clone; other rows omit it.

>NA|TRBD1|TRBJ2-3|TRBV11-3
CASGEQGTDTQYF
TGTGCCAGCGGGGAACAGGGGACAGATACGCAGTATTTT
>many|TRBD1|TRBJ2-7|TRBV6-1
CASSPGQGNFYEQYF
TGTGCCAGCAGTCCAGGACAGGGTAATTTTTACGAGCAGTACTTC
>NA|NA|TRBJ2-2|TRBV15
CATSRERAQGSGELFF
TGTGCCACCAGCAGAGAGCGCGCGCAGGGGAGTGGGGAGCTGTTTTTT
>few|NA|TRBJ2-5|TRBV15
CATSREAGPPVYF
TGTGCCACCAGCAGAGAGGCGGGGCCCCCGGTGTACTTC
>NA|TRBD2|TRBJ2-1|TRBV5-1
CASRKAGGQYNEQFF
TGCGCCAGCAGGAAAGCGGGGGGTCAATACAATGAGCAGTTCTTC
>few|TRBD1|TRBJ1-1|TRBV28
CASSYTWTGGNTEAFF
TGTGCCAGCAGTTATACGTGGACAGGAGGGAACACTGAAGCTTTCTTT
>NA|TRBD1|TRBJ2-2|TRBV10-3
CAISPGTGAQDTGELFF
TGTGCCATCAGTCCCGGGACAGGGGCCCAGGACACCGGGGAGCTGTTTTTT
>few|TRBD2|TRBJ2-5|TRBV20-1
CCARDLRLAGYQETQYF
TGCTGTGCTAGAGATCTGAGGTTAGCGGGGTATCAAGAGACCCAGTACTTC
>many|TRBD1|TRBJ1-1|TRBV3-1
CASSTRQGASGAFF
TGTGCCAGCAGCACCCGACAGGGGGCCTCCGGAGCTTTCTTT
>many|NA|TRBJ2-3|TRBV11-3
CASSQETRDTQYF
TGTGCCAGCAGCCAGGAAACCAGGGATACGCAGTATTTT
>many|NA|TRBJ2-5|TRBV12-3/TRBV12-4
CASSLKFAAQYF
TGTGCCAGCAGTTTAAAGTTTGCGGCCCAGTACTTC